A single sample is the source of the 20 T cell receptor beta chains below, sequenced in a study of blood T cell repertoires in COVID-19. The repertoire was sequenced with immunoSEQ multiplex PCR; TCRdb's copy has only in-frame clones and lacks some. The data show 120,000 or so clones, with about 83% seen just once and 3% to 4% held by the top ten. Sequencing was done on a sample of peripheral blood. The origin of the receptors is a man aged 55 to 70 with acute or convalescent COVID-19.

This sequence joins TRBV7-2 and TRBJ1-5; 9 bases map to TRBD1. V trimming: 4 bases; J trimming: 2 bases; junction bases outside the gene matches: 12. The CDR3 runs to 18 residues. Per the germline V gene, CDR1 is SGHTA and CDR2 is FQGNSA. The CDR3 spells CASSSPPQGAGGNQPQHF. In DNA form, the CDR3 reads TGTGCCAGCAGCTCACCCCCACAGGGGGCAGGGGGCAATCAGCCCCAGCATTTT. Full variable domain (rest looked up from reference TRBV7-2 and TRBJ1-5): GAGVSQSPSNKVTEKGKDVELRCDPISGHTALYWYRQSLGQGLEFLIYFQGNSAPDKSGLPSDRFSAERTGGSVSTLTIQRTQQEDSAVYLCASSSPPQGAGGNQPQHFGDGTRLSIL.

This clone was seen a handful of times. The chain carries TRBV4-3 and TRBJ2-7; maybe TRBD2 (6 bases). The CDR3 spans 15 residues. Germline CDR1 and CDR2: LGHNA and YSLEER. V lost 0 bases and J 4 bases, leaving 13 bases between the germline ends. The CDR3 DNA is TGCGCCAGCAGCCAAGATTACGGGGGACTGTACGAGCAGTACTTC. Its translation is CASSQDYGGLYEQYF.

The chain uses TRBV30 and TRBJ2-5; no reliable D call. Germline assignment: CDR1 GTSNPN and CDR2 SVGIG (reference sequence). V was clipped by 3 bases and J by 1 base, with 12 bases between them. The CDR3 has 14 amino acids. CDR3 nucleotides: TGTGCCTGGAGGCACTATAGAATCCAAGAGACCCAGTACTTC. This codes for CAWRHYRIQETQYF. The full variable domain, its missing parts supplied by reference TRBV30 and TRBJ2-5, is SQTIHQWPATLVQPVGSPLSLECTVEGTSNPNLYWYRQAAGRGLQLLFYSVGIGQISSEVPQNLSASRPQDRQFILSSKKLLLSDSGFYLCAWRHYRIQETQYFGPGTRLLVL.

V and J are TRBV18 and TRBJ2-1; 8 positions agree with TRBD2. With 3 bases clipped from V and 0 bases from J, the junction kept 10 bases outside the gene matches. Germline V lookup: CDR1 KGHSH, CDR2 LQKENI. The CDR3 covers 18 residues. The CDR3 here is CASSPSPGGPSSYNEQFF. In DNA form, the CDR3 reads TGTGCCAGCTCACCCTCCCCGGGGGGGCCTAGCTCCTACAATGAGCAGTTCTTC.

The rearrangement uses TRBV28 and TRBJ1-3; 7 positions agree with TRBD1. This CDR3 is built from 15 residues. V lost 4 bases, J lost 3 bases, and 6 bases stayed unmatched. CDR1 MDHEN and CDR2 SYDVKM come from the germline V gene. For the CDR3, the DNA is TGTGCCAGCAGTTCAACCTGGGACAGTGGAAACACCATATATTTT. Translation: CASSSTWDSGNTIYF.

This clone was found once. This rearrangement joins TRBV25-1 to TRBJ2-3; perhaps TRBD1 as D (5 bases). Germline CDR1 reads MGHDK; CDR2 reads SYGVNS. Trimming stripped 1 base from V and 2 bases from J, with 10 bases between. The CDR3 length is 15 residues. The CDR3 nucleotides read TGTGCCAGCAGTGAATCCCATGGACACACAGATACGCAGTATTTT. This gives the protein CASSESHGHTDTQYF. The variable domain in full, with the rest retrieved from reference TRBV25-1 and TRBJ2-3, is EADIYQTPRYLVIGTGKKITLECSQTMGHDKMYWYQQDPGMELHLIHYSYGVNSTEKGDLSSESTVSRIRTEHFPLTLESARPSHTSQYLCASSESHGHTDTQYFGPGTRLTVL.

The chain links TRBV7-9 to TRBJ2-7, with a possible D match to TRBD2 (6 bases). The CDR3 is 15 amino acids. Germline V CDR1 and CDR2: SEHNR, FQNEAQ (reference sequence). Trimming left V 5 bases short and J 4 bases short, with 18 bases between. The CDR3 region has the DNA TGTGCCAGCAGCCCCTTTGGGGGGTCATCTTACGAGCAGTACTTC. It is translated as CASSPFGGSSYEQYF. Full variable domain (missing parts from reference TRBV7-9 and TRBJ2-7): DTGVSQNPRHKITKRGQNVTFRCDPISEHNRLYWYRQTLGQGPEFLTYFQNEAQLEKSRLLSDRFSAERPKGSFSTLEIQRTEQGDSAMYLCASSPFGGSSYEQYFGPGTRLTVT.

The J gene is TRBJ1-1, the V gene TRBV18, with unresolved D. The germline V gene has CDR1 KGHSH and CDR2 LQKENI. The CDR3 contains 13 residues. The V gene lost 6 bases and the J gene lost 1 base, with 9 bases spanning the gap. The CDR3 is CASSLNTNTEAFF. CDR3 in DNA: TGTGCCAGCTCCCTGAACACGAACACTGAAGCTTTCTTT.

This sequence joins TRBV3-1 (or the pseudogene TRBV3-2) and TRBJ2-2, with a tentative D call TRBD2 (5 bases). V dropped 1 base and J dropped 6 bases, with 9 bases sitting between them. The germline V gene encodes CDR1 LGHDT and CDR2 YNNKEL (reference sequence). CDR3 length equals 14 residues. DNA for the CDR3: TGTGCCAGCAGCCAAGCCGGGGTCCCCGGGGAGCTGTTTTTT. Its protein product is CASSQAGVPGELFF.

CDR3 sequence (DNA): TGTGCCAGCAGCACCGGTCTCAGCAATCAGCCCCAGCATTTT. As protein: CASSTGLSNQPQHF. V usage is TRBV9 and J usage is TRBJ1-5; D is unclear. V lost 4 bases, J lost 1 base, and 9 bases lay in between. CDR1 SGDLS and CDR2 YYNGEE come from the germline V gene. This CDR3 has 14 residues.

The CDR3 loop reads CASSDRQGAEEQYF. The CDR3 bases are TGTGCCAGCAGCGATCGACAGGGGGCGGAGGAGCAGTACTTC. The V gene is TRBV6-2 or TRBV6-3, the J gene TRBJ2-7, with 10 nucleotides matching TRBD1. From germline, CDR1 is MNHEY and CDR2 SVGEGT. The CDR3 has 14 amino acids. The J segment lost 7 bases and the V segment lost 6 bases, leaving 9 bases of the junction unmatched.

This sequence joins TRBV6-4 and TRBJ1-2; D is perhaps TRBD1 (6 bases). Germline V CDR1 and CDR2: MRHNA, SNTAGT. Trimming took off 2 bases at V and 2 bases at J, with 15 bases between the two ends. The CDR3 spans 16 residues. The CDR3 DNA reads as TGTGCCAGCAGTGACGGGATCGGGGGGCAGAACTATGGCTACACCTTC. Its protein product is CASSDGIGGQNYGYTF.

Points on this clone: Additional DNA sequences in this sample encode the identical CDR3. The rearrangement uses TRBV27 and TRBJ2-7; no firm D call. CDR1 and CDR2 from the germline V gene are MNHEY and SMNVEV (reference sequence). With 5 bases removed from V and 1 base from J, the gap between germline ends came to 9 bases. The CDR3 is made up of 13 amino acids. CDR3 bases: TGTGCCAGCAGTCTTGGCCGATCCTACGAGCAGTACTTC. Translated, it gives CASSLGRSYEQYF.

V gene TRBV5-1 combines with J gene TRBJ2-4; 10 nucleotides match TRBD1. CDR3 size: 16 residues. Per germline, CDR1 SGHRS and CDR2 YFSETQ. The J segment lost 2 bases and the V segment lost 2 bases, leaving 4 bases of the junction unmatched. The CDR3 sequence: CASSLGDRGTKNIQYF. Written as DNA, the CDR3 is TGCGCCAGCAGCTTAGGGGACAGGGGAACCAAAAACATTCAGTACTTC.

The V gene is TRBV28, the J gene TRBJ1-1; 7 bases align to TRBD1. Looked up from germline, CDR1 is MDHEN and CDR2 is SYDVKM. This CDR3 is built from 14 residues. V was pared by 4 bases and J by 7 bases, with 9 bases of the junction left unmatched. The CDR3: CASSSPGQPGEAFF. CDR3 DNA: TGTGCCAGCAGTTCGCCGGGACAGCCCGGTGAAGCTTTCTTT.

This rearrangement joins TRBV7-2 to TRBJ2-1; the D is unclear. This CDR3 contains 14 residues. Germline V gives CDR1 SGHTA, CDR2 FQGNSA. V was cut by 1 base and J by 7 bases, with 11 bases left in between. The DNA of the CDR3 is TGTGCCAGCAGCTTAGTACTTAGCCAGAATGAGCAGTTCTTC. This sequence encodes CASSLVLSQNEQFF.

V and J are TRBV19 and TRBJ1-6, with D possibly TRBD1 on 6 matching bases. The germline V and J ends were trimmed by 3 bases and 6 bases, with 21 bases remaining between them. Per the germline V gene, CDR1 is LNHDA and CDR2 is SQIVND (reference sequence). This CDR3 contains 18 residues. The CDR3 spells CASSIAVSGTPTNSPLHF. CDR3 coding DNA: TGTGCCAGTAGTATCGCGGTGTCCGGGACACCGACTAATTCACCCCTCCACTTT. Full variable domain (remainder filled in from reference TRBV19 and TRBJ1-6): DGGITQSPKYLFRKEGQNVTLSCEQNLNHDAMYWYRQDPGQGLRLIYYSQIVNDFQKGDIAEGYSVSREKKESFPLTVTSAQKNPTAFYLCASSIAVSGTPTNSPLHFGNGTRLTVT.

This clone occurred once. This chain uses TRBV9 with TRBJ1-1; D unclear. Deletions cut 4 bases from V and 4 bases from J, with 11 bases between. The germline V gene has CDR1 SGDLS and CDR2 YYNGEE. The CDR3 spans 13 residues. The CDR3 bases are TGTGCCAGCAGCCTCGACTCTGGCACTGAAGCTTTCTTT. The encoded protein is CASSLDSGTEAFF. Looking up the rest from reference TRBV9 and TRBJ1-1 gives the full variable domain: DSGVTQTPKHLITATGQRVTLRCSPRSGDLSVYWYQQSLDQGLQFLIQYYNGEERAKGNILERFSAQQFPDLHSELNLSSLELGDSALYFCASSLDSGTEAFFGQGTRLTVV.

V is TRBV28 and J is TRBJ1-1; no reliable D call. The CDR3 consists of 14 residues. Between the trimmed V and J ends, which lost 5 bases and 4 bases, there was a span of 14 bases. Germline CDR1 MDHEN, CDR2 SYDVKM. The CDR3 protein is CASSPIRIGTEAFF. DNA for the CDR3: TGTGCCAGCAGTCCGATCAGGATTGGCACTGAAGCTTTCTTT.

The DNA for the CDR3 is TGTGCCACCAGCAGGGCTGGGCTTGGCGAGCAGTACTTC. This sequence encodes CATSRAGLGEQYF. The chain couples TRBV15 to TRBJ2-7; D remains ambiguous. Trimming took 3 bases from V and 6 from J, leaving 12 bases between them. CDR1 LNHNV and CDR2 YYDKDF come from the germline V gene (reference sequence). The CDR3 totals 13 residues. The variable domain in full, with the rest retrieved from reference TRBV15 and TRBJ2-7, is DAMVIQNPRYQVTQFGKPVTLSCSQTLNHNVMYWYQQKSSQAPKLLFHYYDKDFNNEADTPDNFQSRRPNTSFCFLDIRSPGLGDTAMYLCATSRAGLGEQYFGPGTRLTVT.